The clone carrying this T cell receptor (beta chain) has more than one count but fewer than ten. This sample is drawn from a study of T-cell memory formation after mild COVID-19. Using its own MiXCR run on the 5' RACE reads, TCRdb lists one record per CDR3 protein. The sample consists of over 500,000 distinct CDR3 sequences, 17% of them appearing once. This TCR was sampled from an adult woman who had mild COVID-19 (a few samples of this study predate the infection). Cell type and time point are not known. Sequencing was done on a sample of PBMCs or a T cell subset sorted from them (not recorded which).

The CDR3 bases are TGCGCCAGCAGTCGCCTGTTTCCCACAGATACGCAGTATTTT. It translates to CASSRLFPTDTQYF. The chain recombines TRBV23-1 with TRBJ2-3; D not resolved. TRBV23-1 is an open reading frame, and its role is uncertain. The CDR3 covers 14 residues. Trimming took off 4 bases at V and 2 bases at J, with 10 bases between the two ends.